Listed below are T cell receptor beta chains from one sample, sequenced in a study of T-cell reconstitution after alpha-beta-depleted transplantation in children. TCRdb re-analysed the PCR reads in MiXCR, keeping a single row per CDR3 protein. The sample includes about 580,000 distinct CDR3 sequences, 20% to 25% seen only once; the top ten take approximately 14%. The sequencing used PBMCs, mostly from graft donor cells, collected 360 days after TCRalphabeta/CD19-depleted stem cell transplant. The receptors were gathered from a boy younger than two who had a stem cell transplant for acute myeloid leukemia, so the T cells may come from the graft donor. Both conserved end residues are part of each CDR3. A D gene is named only where the DNA matches it firmly.

d_gene	v_gene	j_gene	CDR3aa
NA	TRBV29-1	TRBJ1-2	CSVGGYTF
TRBD2	TRBV6-1	TRBJ2-3	CASSAMLAGAGDTQYF
NA	TRBV21-1	TRBJ2-1	CASSKEEANEQFF
TRBD2	TRBV2	TRBJ2-1	CASSAGLADNEQFF
TRBD2	TRBV4-1	TRBJ2-5	CASSQGVTSGGRETQYF
NA	TRBV20-1	TRBJ2-4	CSARAGPRNIQYF
NA	TRBV7-2	TRBJ2-1	CASSPTPYNEQFF
NA	TRBV6-6	TRBJ2-1	CASSSELVGVF
NA	TRBV21-1	TRBJ2-5	CASSKGRDGDIRETQYF
NA	TRBV5-1	TRBJ2-5	CASSWGVHQETQYF
TRBD1	TRBV6-1	TRBJ1-1	CASTTGGIGTEAFF
NA	TRBV15	TRBJ1-4	CATSRDRRANEKLFF
NA	TRBV21-1	TRBJ1-6	CASTRRTSSPLHF
NA	TRBV7-2	TRBJ2-2	CASSFGVAGELFF
NA	TRBV4-3	TRBJ1-2	CASSQVERDSGYTF
NA	TRBV7-2	TRBJ1-2	CASSLSTRTLNYGYTF
TRBD2	TRBV12-5	TRBJ2-3	CASGFRAGGRTDTQYF
NA	TRBV6-5	TRBJ2-7	CASSYAPTGYEQYF
TRBD1	TRBV20-1	TRBJ1-1	CSARMGTVNTEAFF
TRBD2	TRBV15	TRBJ2-1	CATSRDGRGGHYMNEQFF
TRBD2	TRBV6-2/TRBV6-3	TRBJ2-1	CASSYLHPGLAHNEQFF
NA	TRBV12-3/TRBV12-4	TRBJ2-3	CASLGPGMDTQYF
TRBD2	TRBV12-3/TRBV12-4	TRBJ2-3	CASSPRGGKTDTQYF
NA	TRBV4-3	TRBJ2-2	CASSHQGGELFF
NA	TRBV20-1	TRBJ2-5	CSARKEGMETQYF
TRBD2	TRBV5-6	TRBJ2-5	CASSLRHTAGQETQYF
TRBD1	TRBV6-2/TRBV6-3	TRBJ2-2	CASSYLAGTGYMAGELFF
TRBD1	TRBV7-9	TRBJ1-1	CASSSAGTVAHPEAFF
NA	TRBV2	TRBJ1-1	CASEGRSNTEAFF
TRBD1	TRBV2	TRBJ2-1	CATAFGTGYNEQFF
NA	TRBV20-1	TRBJ2-2	CSASPDRTLTGELFF
NA	TRBV18	TRBJ2-1	CASSPPKENSHNEQFF
NA	TRBV15	TRBJ1-5	CATSRDHPGQPQHF
NA	TRBV10-3	TRBJ2-1	CAISDGQGRNEQFF
NA	TRBV20-1	TRBJ1-5	CSARDMGNQPQHF
NA	TRBV10-3	TRBJ1-6	CAISEGWGDSPLHF
NA	TRBV2	TRBJ2-2	CASSERGLQNTGELFF